The following is a TCR beta chain sequence with its context. The source of the sample is a study of cytomegalovirus exposure and HLA in healthy donors. Primers for the PCR totalled 60 Vbeta and 13 Jbeta. Profiling relied on immunoSEQ multiplex PCR, and the TCRdb table lists in-frame clones only, not all of them. In the table there are 90,000 to 110,000 clones, nearly 85% of which are singletons. The germline V gene encodes CDR1 SEHNR and CDR2 FQNEAQ (reference sequence). CDR3 size: 19 residues. With 2 bases removed from V and 1 base from J, the gap between germline ends came to 23 bases. This chain links TRBV7-9 with TRBJ1-2; D possibly corresponds to TRBD1 (5 bases). This clonotype was sampled from a man younger than 35 in good health and CMV-seronegative. The sequenced material came from PBMCs. CDR3 DNA: TGTGCCAGCAGCTTAACACCCCTTCTCGACAGAGCACTTAACTATGGCTACACCTTC. Its translation: CASSLTPLLDRALNYGYTF.